This T cell receptor beta chain was identified during a study of blood T cells in healthy people across ages. General study results and limits: PBMCs were not sorted, which prevented a conclusive comparison of naive versus antigen-experienced cells. The study found more naive CD4+ cells and higher diversity in long-lived than aged donors. Per million T cells, TCR beta diversity dropped roughly linearly as age increased.

Trimming cost V 6 bases and J 0 bases, with 23 bases left between them. The CDR3 is 19 amino acids. CDR1 is SEHNR, CDR2 FQNEAQ, per germline (reference sequence). This clonotype was detected only a few times. The target antigen is unknown. A second 7 to 11 cycle PCR used barcoded and J-beta primers. TCRdb independently ran MiXCR on the 5' RACE reads; one entry per CDR3 protein. The sample gives 1.5 million to 2 million distinct CDR3 sequences, under 30% of which show up once; 7.7% is in the top ten. Peripheral blood, around 9.4 milliliters per donor, was collected. This chain joins TRBV7-9 and TRBJ1-4; tentatively, D is TRBD1 (5 bases). This sequence originates from a woman in her thirties in good health. Sequencing was done on a sample of blood. CDR3 in DNA: TGTGCCAGCAGTTTATACCGGGACGACATTTACCCAACTAATGAAAAACTGTTTTTT. It specifies CASSLYRDDIYPTNEKLFF.